Shown below are 16 T cell receptor beta chains from a single sample sequenced in a study of shared clonotypes between healthy human individuals. Sequenced by immunoSEQ multiplex PCR; TCRdb stores in-frame clones only, minus some. The sample shows hundreds of thousands of clones, approximately 79% of them seen only once. Sequencing used memory CD4+ T cells sorted from blood. As for subset: CD45RA-negative fraction. Receptors were obtained from a woman in her twenties or thirties in good health.

The CDR3 DNA sequence: TGTGCCAGCAGTTTCTCTAGCGGGAAATCCGAGCAGTACTTC. It translates to CASSFSSGKSEQYF. V gene TRBV28 combines with J gene TRBJ2-7, with 9 positions matching TRBD2. V was clipped by 3 bases and J by 6 bases; unmatched bases: 6. The CDR3 has 14 amino acids. CDR1 is MDHEN, CDR2 SYDVKM, per germline.

The J gene is TRBJ2-7, the V gene TRBV7-8, with TRBD2 matching 11 bases. V was clipped by 4 bases and J by 5 bases; unmatched bases: 10. Germline lookup yields CDR1 SGHVS and CDR2 FQNEAQ. This CDR3 has 16 residues. The CDR3 loop is CASSSVAGGPVDEQYF. CDR3 nucleotide sequence: TGTGCCAGCAGCTCCGTAGCGGGAGGGCCCGTCGACGAGCAGTACTTC.

The chain is built from TRBV5-1 and TRBJ2-7, with 14 bases aligning to TRBD2. The CDR3 has 15 amino acids. The junction had 6 bases not matched to a gene; V was cut back by 4 bases and J by 6 bases. Germline lookup yields CDR1 SGHRS and CDR2 YFSETQ. The CDR3 loop reads CASSLGTSGSLEQYF. CDR3 nucleotide sequence: TGCGCCAGCAGCCTTGGGACTAGCGGGAGTCTCGAGCAGTACTTC.

This clone was found many times. This chain links TRBV7-9 with TRBJ2-1, with D unclear. The germline V gene has CDR1 SEHNR and CDR2 FQNEAQ (reference sequence). There are 14 residues in the CDR3. V lost 5 bases to trimming and J lost 2 bases, with 10 bases between them. The CDR3 DNA sequence: TGTGCCAGCAGCCCGGACGGAACCTACAATGAGCAGTTCTTC. It specifies CASSPDGTYNEQFF.

The chain recombines TRBV30 with TRBJ2-5, with a possible D match to TRBD2 (6 bases). Trimming took off 4 bases at V and 1 base at J, with 16 bases between the two ends. The CDR3 spans 15 residues. The germline V gene has CDR1 GTSNPN and CDR2 SVGIG (reference sequence). The CDR3 loop reads CAWKQGLAPQETQYF. As DNA, the CDR3 is TGTGCCTGGAAGCAGGGCCTAGCGCCCCAAGAGACCCAGTACTTC.

The genes are TRBV5-1 and TRBJ1-2; 7 nucleotides line up with TRBD1. This CDR3 comprises 14 residues. The trim removed 4 bases at V and 2 bases at J, leaving 5 bases unmatched. Germline V lookup: CDR1 SGHRS, CDR2 YFSETQ. The CDR3 loop is CASSQTTGNYGYTF. The CDR3 DNA reads TGCGCCAGCAGCCAAACGACAGGGAACTATGGCTACACCTTC. Full variable domain (remainder filled in from reference TRBV5-1 and TRBJ1-2): KAGVTQTPRYLIKTRGQQVTLSCSPISGHRSVSWYQQTPGQGLQFLFEYFSETQRNKGNFPGRFSGRQFSNSRSEMNVSTLELGDSALYLCASSQTTGNYGYTFGSGTRLTVV.

V gene TRBV5-1 combines with J gene TRBJ1-4, with unresolved D. Trimming took 3 bases from V and 0 from J, leaving 12 bases between them. CDR1 is SGHRS, CDR2 YFSETQ, per germline. The CDR3 extends over 16 amino acids. The CDR3 region has the DNA TGCGCCAGCAGCTCGGCGGACCTTGCAACTAATGAAAAACTGTTTTTT. Its translation is CASSSADLATNEKLFF. Combining the CDR3 with reference TRBV5-1 and TRBJ1-4 gives the whole variable domain KAGVTQTPRYLIKTRGQQVTLSCSPISGHRSVSWYQQTPGQGLQFLFEYFSETQRNKGNFPGRFSGRQFSNSRSEMNVSTLELGDSALYLCASSSADLATNEKLFFGSGTQLSVL.

Regarding this clone: The same CDR3 is also encoded by other DNA sequences in this sample. The CDR3 nucleotides are TGTGCCAGCTCACCCGGGAGCTCCTACGAGCAGTACTTC. Protein: CASSPGSSYEQYF. V and J are TRBV18 and TRBJ2-7; a possible D gene is TRBD2 (6 bases). The CDR3 runs 13 residues. Germline CDR1 reads KGHSH; CDR2 reads LQKENI. Trimming took 3 bases from V and 0 from J, leaving 6 bases between them.

The sample holds one count of this clone. The chain carries TRBV5-1 and TRBJ1-5, with D perhaps matching TRBD1 (5 bases). The CDR3 runs to 15 residues. With 0 bases removed from V and 5 bases from J, the gap between germline ends came to 12 bases. Germline CDR1 reads SGHRS; CDR2 reads YFSETQ. The CDR3 region is CASSLEGRVDQPQHF. The CDR3 region has the DNA TGCGCCAGCAGCTTGGAGGGCAGGGTAGATCAGCCCCAGCATTTT.

The genes are TRBV27 and TRBJ2-1; the match to TRBD2 covers 8 bases. V was clipped by 3 bases and J by 8 bases; unmatched bases: 9. CDR3 length equals 15 residues. CDR1 and CDR2 from the germline V gene are MNHEY and SMNVEV (reference sequence). The CDR3 DNA sequence: TGTGCCAGCAGTTTTCCGGGACTAGAGGTGCATGAGCAGTTCTTC. Protein product: CASSFPGLEVHEQFF.

As regards this clone: Within the sample, other DNA sequences also encode this same CDR3. The V gene is TRBV5-1, the J gene TRBJ2-5; no clear D. This CDR3 has 14 amino acids. V shed 0 bases and J shed 2 bases, with 8 bases lying between them. Germline V gene data show CDR1 as SGHRS and CDR2 as YFSETQ. The CDR3: CASSLGSGQETQYF. The DNA of the CDR3 is TGCGCCAGCAGCTTGGGTAGTGGACAAGAGACCCAGTACTTC. Looking up the rest from reference TRBV5-1 and TRBJ2-5 gives the full variable domain: KAGVTQTPRYLIKTRGQQVTLSCSPISGHRSVSWYQQTPGQGLQFLFEYFSETQRNKGNFPGRFSGRQFSNSRSEMNVSTLELGDSALYLCASSLGSGQETQYFGPGTRLLVL.

This clone has just one count. The chain links TRBV21-1 to TRBJ2-7; the table's TRBD2 call for D was not verified on the DNA. TRBV21-1 counts as a pseudogene. The CDR3 is 18 amino acids. The CDR3 sequence is CASSKAPARGRLKYEQYF. The CDR3 DNA follows: TGTGCCAGCAGCAAAGCGCCGGCGCGCGGGAGGTTGAAATACGAGCAGTACTTC.

This clone was recorded at least ten times. Other nucleotide sequences in the sample specify the same CDR3. The chain couples TRBV7-2 to TRBJ1-1; no definite D call. The germline CDR1 and CDR2 sequences are SGHTA and FQGNSA. The CDR3 is 13 residues long. V lost 5 bases and J lost 3, with 10 bases in between. CDR3 protein: CASSPQRDTEAFF. The CDR3 DNA sequence: TGTGCCAGCAGCCCCCAGAGGGACACTGAAGCTTTCTTT.

The chain has TRBV6-5 and TRBJ2-3; D gene unclear. With 7 bases removed from V and 3 bases from J, the gap between germline ends came to 5 bases. The CDR3 has 11 amino acids. Germline lookup yields CDR1 MNHEY and CDR2 SVGAGI. CDR3 sequence reads: CASKKTDTQYF. The CDR3 DNA reads as TGTGCCAGCAAAAAGACAGATACGCAGTATTTT.

This chain uses TRBV4-1 with TRBJ2-7; 9 bases line up with TRBD2. Germline V gives CDR1 MGHRA, CDR2 YSYEKL. This CDR3 has 16 amino acids. With 4 bases clipped from V and 6 bases from J, the junction kept 13 bases outside the gene matches. Here the CDR3 reads CASSPLPLSGRSEQYF. The CDR3 region has the DNA TGCGCCAGCAGCCCGCTCCCCCTTAGCGGGAGATCCGAGCAGTACTTC.

The chain is built from TRBV5-1 and TRBJ2-1; no clear D gene. The CDR3 has 15 residues. Per germline, CDR1 SGHRS and CDR2 YFSETQ. V was cut by 3 bases and J by 4 bases, with 14 bases left in between. The CDR3 reads CASSSSSVGYNEQFF. The CDR3 region has the DNA TGCGCCAGCAGCTCGAGCTCGGTGGGTTACAATGAGCAGTTCTTC.